This entry concerns a single T cell receptor beta chain. Original analysis: How many nucleated cells were present was estimated from reference gene primer amplification. Profiled with immunoSEQ multiplex PCR; TCRdb holds only in-frame clones, not every one. V and J calls plus clone size are reproduced from that table; the DNA served to infer D and trimming. The repertoire includes more than 90,000 clones, roughly 92% of them detected once, and approximately 5.8% sits in the top ten. The record originates from a study of blood T cell repertoires in COVID-19. Across the whole study: Both acute and convalescent COVID-19 samples were obtained from the United States, Italy and Spain. From T cells, B-cell-depleted T cells, or PBMCs came the material, which was cDNA or gDNA.

Germline V gives CDR1 KGHDR, CDR2 SFDVKD. There are 14 residues in the CDR3. V was pared by 1 base and J by 2 bases, with 4 bases between. The material sequenced was peripheral blood. This clonotype was sampled from a man between 50 and 59 years old with active COVID-19. V is TRBV24-1 and J is TRBJ2-2; no definite D call. CDR3 DNA sequence: TGTGCCACCAGTGATTTTCAAAACACCGGGGAGCTGTTTTTT. Amino acids: CATSDFQNTGELFF.